This is a list of T cell receptor beta chains from one sample in a study of cytotoxic CD8 clonotypes in ibrutinib-treated CLL. Using immunoSEQ multiplex PCR, the repertoire was profiled, and TCRdb retains in-frame clones only, with some absent. The table includes about 160,000 clones, more than 80% detected once. Sequenced material: PBMCs, taken after 24 months of ibrutinib treatment. The source is a human donor with chronic lymphocytic leukemia. CDR3s include the opening cysteine and the closing phenylalanine or tryptophan. D genes are given only for firm matches.

D: TRBD2; J: TRBJ2-1; V: TRBV5-6; CDR3: CASSLGLAGGGYNEQFF; DNA: TGTGCCAGCAGCTTGGGACTAGCGGGAGGGGGATACAATGAGCAGTTCTTC
D: NA; J: TRBJ1-2; V: TRBV9; CDR3: CASSVDSLLRGGYTF; DNA: TGTGCCAGCAGCGTAGACTCATTGTTAAGGGGTGGGTACACCTTC
D: NA; J: TRBJ1-2; V: TRBV7-2; CDR3: CASSTRQGSYGYTF; DNA: TGTGCCAGCAGCACGAGGCAGGGGAGCTATGGCTACACCTTC
D: NA; J: TRBJ2-7; V: TRBV19; CDR3: CASSIGTSIYEQYF; DNA: TGTGCCAGTAGTATAGGGACGTCTATCTACGAGCAGTACTTC
D: TRBD1; J: TRBJ2-5; V: TRBV5-4; CDR3: CASSHPGTGGETQYF; DNA: TGTGCCAGCAGCCACCCCGGGACAGGTGGGGAGACCCAGTACTTC
D: TRBD1; J: TRBJ1-4; V: TRBV7-6; CDR3: CASSTDRAGEKLFF; DNA: TGTGCCAGCAGCACAGACAGGGCAGGTGAAAAACTGTTTTTT
D: NA; J: TRBJ2-1; V: TRBV28; CDR3: CASSLRRSYNEQFF; DNA: TGTGCCAGCAGTTTGCGAAGGTCCTACAATGAGCAGTTCTTC
D: TRBD1; J: TRBJ1-2; V: TRBV6-5; CDR3: CASWDRDHYGYTF; DNA: TGTGCCAGCTGGGACAGGGATCACTATGGCTACACCTTC
D: NA; J: TRBJ1-4; V: TRBV7-9; CDR3: CASSSGQRWELFF; DNA: TGTGCCAGCAGCTCTGGACAGCGGTGGGAACTGTTTTTT
D: TRBD2; J: TRBJ2-7; V: TRBV28; CDR3: CASRTSSGAPYEQYF; DNA: TGTGCCAGCAGGACCTCTAGCGGGGCCCCCTACGAGCAGTACTTC
D: NA; J: TRBJ2-5; V: TRBV5-1; CDR3: CASSYGGETQYF; DNA: TGCGCCAGCAGCTACGGTGGGGAGACCCAGTACTTC
D: NA; J: TRBJ1-4; V: TRBV7-2; CDR3: CASRPGTANEKLFF; DNA: TGTGCCAGCCGGCCCGGGACGGCTAATGAAAAACTGTTTTTT
D: NA; J: TRBJ1-3; V: TRBV7-2; CDR3: CASSLQGTTSGNTIYF; DNA: TGTGCCAGCAGCTTACAGGGGACTACCTCTGGAAACACCATATATTTT
D: NA; J: TRBJ1-4; V: TRBV27; CDR3: CASSFTGRLTNEKLFF; DNA: TGTGCCAGCAGTTTTACGGGCAGATTAACTAATGAAAAACTGTTTTTT
D: TRBD2; J: TRBJ2-7; V: TRBV7-2; CDR3: CASSLGGNRYEQYF; DNA: TGTGCCAGCAGCTTGGGAGGGAACCGCTACGAGCAGTACTTC
D: TRBD1; J: TRBJ1-5; V: TRBV28; CDR3: CASDRGYQPQHF; DNA: TGTGCCAGTGACAGGGGGTATCAGCCCCAGCATTTT
D: NA; J: TRBJ2-1; V: TRBV28; CDR3: CASRETGREQFF; DNA: TGTGCCAGCAGGGAGACAGGGAGGGAGCAGTTCTTC
D: TRBD1; J: TRBJ2-3; V: TRBV13; CDR3: CASSSRTGPDTQYF; DNA: TGTGCCAGCAGCTCCCGGACAGGGCCAGATACGCAGTATTTT
D: NA; J: TRBJ1-1; V: TRBV10-1; CDR3: CASSETVRDTEAFF; DNA: TGCGCCAGCAGTGAGACTGTTAGGGACACTGAAGCTTTCTTT
D: NA; J: TRBJ1-1; V: TRBV18; CDR3: CASSPDRSATSTEAFF; DNA: TGTGCCAGCTCACCTGACAGGTCCGCAACGAGCACTGAAGCTTTCTTT
D: NA; J: TRBJ2-7; V: TRBV27; CDR3: CASSLSRLVGEQYF; DNA: TGTGCCAGCAGTTTATCCCGACTAGTCGGCGAGCAGTACTTC
D: NA; J: TRBJ2-3; V: TRBV21-1; CDR3: CASSKLGDLGTDTQYF; DNA: TGTGCCAGCAGCAAATTGGGGGATTTGGGCACAGATACGCAGTATTTT
D: NA; J: TRBJ1-1; V: TRBV5-4; CDR3: CASRLGTTLNTEAFF; DNA: TGTGCCAGCAGGCTCGGGACCACCTTGAACACTGAAGCTTTCTTT
D: NA; J: TRBJ1-5; V: TRBV2; CDR3: CASSVTANQPQHF; DNA: TGTGCCAGCAGTGTGACAGCAAATCAGCCCCAGCATTTT
D: NA; J: TRBJ1-5; V: TRBV28; CDR3: CASTPGGGNQPQHF; DNA: TGTGCCAGCACCCCCGGAGGGGGCAATCAGCCCCAGCATTTT
D: NA; J: TRBJ2-7; V: TRBV6-6; CDR3: CASSYLYEQYF; DNA: TGTGCCAGCAGTTACCTCTACGAGCAGTACTTC
D: NA; J: TRBJ1-4; V: TRBV2; CDR3: CASSERQLGGEKLFF; DNA: TGTGCCAGCAGTGAGCGCCAGCTCGGGGGAGAAAAACTGTTTTTT
D: NA; J: TRBJ1-5; V: TRBV30; CDR3: CAWSLFESQPQHF; DNA: TGTGCCTGGAGCCTCTTTGAATCGCAGCCCCAGCATTTT
D: NA; J: TRBJ1-4; V: TRBV6-6; CDR3: CASSYSPANEKLFF; DNA: TGTGCCAGCAGTTACTCCCCGGCTAATGAAAAACTGTTTTTT
D: NA; J: TRBJ1-1; V: TRBV1; CDR3: CTSSQVGRGLEGMNTEAFF; DNA: TGCACCAGCAGCCAAGTAGGCAGGGGGTTGGAAGGGATGAACACTGAAGCTTTCTTT
D: NA; J: TRBJ2-7; V: TRBV20-1; CDR3: CSAWAAYEQYF; DNA: TGCAGTGCCTGGGCCGCCTACGAGCAGTACTTC
D: NA; J: TRBJ1-4; V: TRBV6-5; CDR3: CASSYSGFEKLFF; DNA: TGTGCCAGCAGTTACTCGGGGTTTGAAAAACTGTTTTTT
D: NA; J: TRBJ2-2; V: TRBV7-2; CDR3: CASSSRQRNTGELFF; DNA: TGTGCCAGCAGCTCCCGGCAGAGAAACACCGGGGAGCTGTTTTTT
D: NA; J: TRBJ2-7; V: TRBV19; CDR3: CASSPGSLYEQYF; DNA: TGTGCCAGTAGCCCCGGCAGCCTCTACGAGCAGTACTTC
D: NA; J: TRBJ1-2; V: TRBV10-3; CDR3: CAISEGAGYTF; DNA: TGTGCCATCAGTGAGGGGGCTGGCTACACCTTC
D: NA; J: TRBJ1-3; V: TRBV5-1; CDR3: CASSFITGNTIYF; DNA: TGCGCCAGCAGCTTCATTACTGGAAACACCATATATTTT
D: NA; J: TRBJ2-5; V: TRBV28; CDR3: CASSSLGQGGETQYF; DNA: TGTGCCAGCAGCTCTCTGGGCCAGGGAGGAGAGACCCAGTACTTC
D: NA; J: TRBJ1-1; V: TRBV19; CDR3: CASSIVATGNTEAFF; DNA: TGTGCCAGTAGTATAGTGGCGACAGGGAACACTGAAGCTTTCTTT
D: NA; J: TRBJ2-5; V: TRBV9; CDR3: CASSVGGLQETQYF; DNA: TGTGCCAGCAGCGTAGGGGGGCTTCAAGAGACCCAGTACTTC
D: TRBD1; J: TRBJ2-1; V: TRBV27; CDR3: CVSSPGGYEQFF; DNA: TGTGTCAGCAGTCCAGGGGGTTATGAGCAGTTCTTC